Listed below are T cell receptor beta chains from one sample, sequenced in a study of T cell repertoires in cytomegalovirus infection. One entry per CDR3 protein, called by TCRdb with MiXCR from the reads. The table includes approximately 97,000 distinct CDR3 sequences, about 17% detected once. Sequencing was carried out using PBMCs. Receptors originate from a human donor in good health (CMV status not recorded). Some clones in this sample may be carry-over from other donors' samples. CDR3s include the opening cysteine and the closing phenylalanine or tryptophan. A D gene is named only where the DNA matches it firmly. Not every row has a clone size; where given, it reads once, few, many or a size class.

d_call: .
clone_size: .
v_call: TRBV7-3
cdr3_length: 14
j_call: TRBJ2-1
cdr3_nt: TGTGCCAGCAGCTCCCAGGGTAGGGAGGATGAGCAGTTCTTC
cdr3_aa: CASSSQGREDEQFF

d_call: .
clone_size: few
v_call: TRBV4-3
cdr3_length: 13
j_call: TRBJ1-5
cdr3_nt: TGCGCCAGCAGCCAAGAATTGGGTCAGCCCCAGCATTTT
cdr3_aa: CASSQELGQPQHF

d_call: .
clone_size: .
v_call: TRBV12-5
cdr3_length: 12
j_call: TRBJ2-3
cdr3_nt: TGTGCTAGTGCCTCGGTACGAGATACGCAGTATTTT
cdr3_aa: CASASVRDTQYF

d_call: .
clone_size: .
v_call: TRBV7-2
cdr3_length: 14
j_call: TRBJ2-7
cdr3_nt: TGTGCCAGCACCAGCAGCGACCCTACCTACAAGCAGTACTTC
cdr3_aa: CASTSSDPTYKQYF

d_call: TRBD2
clone_size: many
v_call: TRBV7-3
cdr3_length: 13
j_call: TRBJ2-5
cdr3_nt: TGTGCCAGCAGCTTCGGGAGGGGCAAGACCCAGTACTTC
cdr3_aa: CASSFGRGKTQYF

d_call: .
clone_size: .
v_call: TRBV7-8
cdr3_length: 12
j_call: TRBJ2-1
cdr3_nt: TGTGCCAGCAGCCCCGGTTGGGATGAGCAGTTCTTC
cdr3_aa: CASSPGWDEQFF

d_call: .
clone_size: once
v_call: TRBV20-1
cdr3_length: 11
j_call: TRBJ2-5
cdr3_nt: TGCAGTGCTACGGGTAAAGAGACCCAGTACTTC
cdr3_aa: CSATGKETQYF

d_call: .
clone_size: few
v_call: TRBV20-1
cdr3_length: 15
j_call: TRBJ1-6
cdr3_nt: TGCAGTGCTCCTCCCCGGCGGAACTATAATTCACCCCTCCACTTT
cdr3_aa: CSAPPRRNYNSPLHF

d_call: .
clone_size: .
v_call: TRBV29-1
cdr3_length: 14
j_call: TRBJ1-1
cdr3_nt: TGCAGCGCTGCGATAGACAGCTGGGTAACTGAAGCTTTCTTT
cdr3_aa: CSAAIDSWVTEAFF

d_call: TRBD1
clone_size: few
v_call: TRBV29-1
cdr3_length: 15
j_call: TRBJ1-1
cdr3_nt: TGCAGCGTTGACAGCGACAGGGGGCTTGACACTGAAGCTTTCTTT
cdr3_aa: CSVDSDRGLDTEAFF

d_call: .
clone_size: many
v_call: TRBV2
cdr3_length: 12
j_call: TRBJ2-7
cdr3_nt: TGTGCCAACAAGGGCGCTACCTACGAGCAGTACTTC
cdr3_aa: CANKGATYEQYF

d_call: TRBD2
clone_size: many
v_call: TRBV6-6
cdr3_length: 16
j_call: TRBJ2-7
cdr3_nt: TGTGCCAGCAGTTTCCCCTCTAGCGGGGGGTCCTACGAGCAGTACTTC
cdr3_aa: CASSFPSSGGSYEQYF

d_call: TRBD1
clone_size: few
v_call: TRBV20-1
cdr3_length: 14
j_call: TRBJ2-1
cdr3_nt: TGCAGTGCAGACCGGGACAGCTCCTACAATGAGCAGTTCTTC
cdr3_aa: CSADRDSSYNEQFF

d_call: .
clone_size: few
v_call: TRBV18
cdr3_length: 14
j_call: TRBJ2-5
cdr3_nt: TGTGCCAGCTCATCGGACACTGGTCAGGAGACCCAGTACTTC
cdr3_aa: CASSSDTGQETQYF

d_call: TRBD1
clone_size: many
v_call: TRBV7-9
cdr3_length: 21
j_call: TRBJ1-1
cdr3_nt: TGTGCCAGCAGTTTCCCTTCCCGGGACAGGGGCGCTGGAGGCTCGAACACTGAAGCTTTCTTT
cdr3_aa: CASSFPSRDRGAGGSNTEAFF

d_call: .
clone_size: many
v_call: TRBV7-2
cdr3_length: 12
j_call: TRBJ2-3
cdr3_nt: TGTGCCAGCAGCTTAGTAGCACCGACGCAGTATTTT
cdr3_aa: CASSLVAPTQYF

d_call: .
clone_size: .
v_call: TRBV2
cdr3_length: 17
j_call: TRBJ1-6
cdr3_nt: TGTGCCAGCAGGGGGGTGGCGAGGCTATCATTGGGATCACCCCTCCACTTT
cdr3_aa: CASRGVARLSLGSPLHF

d_call: .
clone_size: .
v_call: TRBV20-1
cdr3_length: 15
j_call: TRBJ1-2
cdr3_nt: TGCAGTGCTAGAGATACCCAGCCAGGTCGCCATGGCTACACCTTC
cdr3_aa: CSARDTQPGRHGYTF

d_call: .
clone_size: .
v_call: TRBV7-9
cdr3_length: 13
j_call: TRBJ2-7
cdr3_nt: TGTGCCAGCGCCACCATGAAGGTCTACGAGCAGTACTTC
cdr3_aa: CASATMKVYEQYF

d_call: .
clone_size: few
v_call: TRBV6-2/TRBV6-3
cdr3_length: 12
j_call: TRBJ2-7
cdr3_nt: TGTGCCAGCAGCTATGAGGTTTCCGAGCAGTACTTC
cdr3_aa: CASSYEVSEQYF

d_call: .
clone_size: many
v_call: TRBV7-8
cdr3_length: 13
j_call: TRBJ2-5
cdr3_nt: TGTGCCAGCAGCGCCCTAGGTGGGGAGACCCAGTACTTC
cdr3_aa: CASSALGGETQYF

d_call: .
clone_size: many
v_call: TRBV7-8
cdr3_length: 15
j_call: TRBJ1-2
cdr3_nt: TGTGCCAGCAGCTTACGTACAGGTCTGGGCTATGGCTACACCTTC
cdr3_aa: CASSLRTGLGYGYTF

d_call: TRBD1
clone_size: few
v_call: TRBV7-2
cdr3_length: 15
j_call: TRBJ1-1
cdr3_nt: TGTGCCAGCAGCGCCACAGGGGGCGCGGCCACTGAAGCTTTCTTT
cdr3_aa: CASSATGGAATEAFF

d_call: .
clone_size: .
v_call: TRBV5-5
cdr3_length: 14
j_call: TRBJ1-5
cdr3_nt: TGTGCCAGCAGCTTGATAGGGGACAATCAGCCCCAGCATTTT
cdr3_aa: CASSLIGDNQPQHF

d_call: .
clone_size: few
v_call: TRBV7-2
cdr3_length: 16
j_call: TRBJ1-2
cdr3_nt: TGTGCCAGCAGCTGGGGGGGGGCCGGGACTAACTATGGCTACACCTTC
cdr3_aa: CASSWGGAGTNYGYTF

d_call: .
clone_size: many
v_call: TRBV7-2
cdr3_length: 15
j_call: TRBJ2-3
cdr3_nt: TGTGCCAGCAGCTTAGGGGCTAGGAACACAGATACGCAGTATTTT
cdr3_aa: CASSLGARNTDTQYF

d_call: .
clone_size: few
v_call: TRBV20-1
cdr3_length: 18
j_call: TRBJ1-5
cdr3_nt: TGCAGTGCTAGAGATGAGGGTGGCAGCGAGGTGGCAAATCAGCCCCAGCATTTT
cdr3_aa: CSARDEGGSEVANQPQHF

d_call: TRBD2
clone_size: many
v_call: TRBV7-2
cdr3_length: 15
j_call: TRBJ2-5
cdr3_nt: TGTGCCAGCAGCTTATCGAGCGGGGTCCAAGAGACCCAGTACTTC
cdr3_aa: CASSLSSGVQETQYF

d_call: .
clone_size: few
v_call: TRBV20-1
cdr3_length: 13
j_call: TRBJ2-5
cdr3_nt: TGCAGTGCCGAAGGAGGGGGGGATGAGACCCAGTACTTC
cdr3_aa: CSAEGGGDETQYF

d_call: .
clone_size: .
v_call: TRBV7-8
cdr3_length: 16
j_call: TRBJ1-6
cdr3_nt: TGTGCCAGCAGCTTTCAAGTGTCAGGTCTTAATTCACCCCTCCACTTT
cdr3_aa: CASSFQVSGLNSPLHF

d_call: TRBD1
clone_size: .
v_call: TRBV20-1
cdr3_length: 13
j_call: TRBJ1-1
cdr3_nt: TGCAGACCGGCTGGGACAGCTAGCGCTGAAGCTTTCTTT
cdr3_aa: CRPAGTASAEAFF

d_call: .
clone_size: .
v_call: TRBV15
cdr3_length: 14
j_call: TRBJ2-1
cdr3_nt: TGTGCCACCAGCAGAGGCGGGGATAGAAATGAGCAGTTCTTC
cdr3_aa: CATSRGGDRNEQFF

d_call: TRBD2
clone_size: few
v_call: TRBV27
cdr3_length: 13
j_call: TRBJ2-1
cdr3_nt: TGTGCCAGCAGCCCCCCCCTAGCGGGGGAGCAGTTCTTC
cdr3_aa: CASSPPLAGEQFF

d_call: .
clone_size: .
v_call: TRBV7-6
cdr3_length: 15
j_call: TRBJ1-6
cdr3_nt: TGTGCCAGCAGCCGTACCGGGTATATCGATTCACCCCTCCACTTT
cdr3_aa: CASSRTGYIDSPLHF

d_call: TRBD1
clone_size: .
v_call: TRBV9
cdr3_length: 14
j_call: TRBJ2-7
cdr3_nt: TGTGCCAGCAGCGTGACAGGGGGAGGCGGCGAGCAGTACTTC
cdr3_aa: CASSVTGGGGEQYF

d_call: .
clone_size: few
v_call: TRBV12-3/TRBV12-4
cdr3_length: 11
j_call: TRBJ1-2
cdr3_nt: TGTGCCAGCAGTACCCAGAGGACACTCACCTTC
cdr3_aa: CASSTQRTLTF

d_call: TRBD1
clone_size: many
v_call: TRBV7-2
cdr3_length: 15
j_call: TRBJ2-5
cdr3_nt: TGTGCCAGCAGCGCCCGGACAGGGCGATGGGAGACCCAGTACTTC
cdr3_aa: CASSARTGRWETQYF

d_call: .
clone_size: few
v_call: TRBV5-1
cdr3_length: 16
j_call: TRBJ2-2
cdr3_nt: TGCGCCAGCAGCTTTTTTTCAGGACAAAACACCGGGGAGCTGTTTTTT
cdr3_aa: CASSFFSGQNTGELFF

d_call: .
clone_size: few
v_call: TRBV18
cdr3_length: 14
j_call: TRBJ2-1
cdr3_nt: TGTGCCAGCTCACCACCGGGCCTGAGCAATGAGCAGTTCTTC
cdr3_aa: CASSPPGLSNEQFF

d_call: TRBD2
clone_size: few
v_call: TRBV25-1
cdr3_length: 16
j_call: TRBJ2-5
cdr3_nt: TGTGCCAGCAGTGCCTACGAGGCAGCGGGGGGGATGACCCAGTACTTC
cdr3_aa: CASSAYEAAGGMTQYF

d_call: .
clone_size: .
v_call: TRBV10-3
cdr3_length: 14
j_call: TRBJ1-2
cdr3_nt: TGTGCCATCAGTGGAAACGAGGGGAACTATGGCTACACCTTC
cdr3_aa: CAISGNEGNYGYTF

d_call: .
clone_size: .
v_call: TRBV27
cdr3_length: 13
j_call: TRBJ1-6
cdr3_nt: TGTGCCAGCAGTTTAGAAGGAAATTCACCCCTCCACTTT
cdr3_aa: CASSLEGNSPLHF

d_call: TRBD1
clone_size: .
v_call: TRBV10-3
cdr3_length: 13
j_call: TRBJ2-7
cdr3_nt: TGTGCCATCAGCCGGGACAGGAATTCCGAGCAGTACTTC
cdr3_aa: CAISRDRNSEQYF

d_call: TRBD2
clone_size: .
v_call: TRBV19
cdr3_length: 16
j_call: TRBJ2-1
cdr3_nt: TGTGCCAGTAGTTTTCCGGGACTAGCGTCCTACAATGAGCAGTTCTTC
cdr3_aa: CASSFPGLASYNEQFF

d_call: .
clone_size: few
v_call: TRBV7-2
cdr3_length: 15
j_call: TRBJ1-6
cdr3_nt: TGTGCCAGCAGCTCTCGTGGCAGTTCGAATTCACCCCTCCACTTT
cdr3_aa: CASSSRGSSNSPLHF

d_call: TRBD1
clone_size: once
v_call: TRBV19
cdr3_length: 18
j_call: TRBJ2-7
cdr3_nt: TGTGCCAGTAGTACCAGAAGGGGGACAGGACAAAGGATGTGCGAGCAGTACTTC
cdr3_aa: CASSTRRGTGQRMCEQYF

d_call: .
clone_size: .
v_call: TRBV7-2
cdr3_length: 14
j_call: TRBJ2-2
cdr3_nt: TGTCCCAGCAGCTTTGTCCGCATGTACGGGGAGCTGTTTTTT
cdr3_aa: CPSSFVRMYGELFF

d_call: TRBD2
clone_size: .
v_call: TRBV7-2
cdr3_length: 15
j_call: TRBJ2-7
cdr3_nt: TGTGCCAGCAGCTTCACTAGCGGGGGGGCGGTCGAGCAGTACTTC
cdr3_aa: CASSFTSGGAVEQYF

d_call: TRBD2
clone_size: .
v_call: TRBV28
cdr3_length: 14
j_call: TRBJ2-7
cdr3_nt: TGTGCCAGCAGCCGGGGGGGGGGGGCTGGGGAGCAGTATTTC
cdr3_aa: CASSRGGGAGEQYF

d_call: .
clone_size: many
v_call: TRBV6-2/TRBV6-3
cdr3_length: 15
j_call: TRBJ2-7
cdr3_nt: TGTGCCAGCAGTGAAACATCGATGGGTAGGTACGAGCAGTACTTC
cdr3_aa: CASSETSMGRYEQYF

d_call: TRBD2
clone_size: many
v_call: TRBV12-3/TRBV12-4
cdr3_length: 14
j_call: TRBJ2-3
cdr3_nt: TGTGCCAGCAGACGGGGGGTCGGAGCAGATACGCAGTATTTT
cdr3_aa: CASRRGVGADTQYF

d_call: TRBD1
clone_size: .
v_call: TRBV20-1
cdr3_length: 16
j_call: TRBJ1-2
cdr3_nt: TGCAGTGCTAGTCTCTCTCCGGGACAGGGGATTATCGGCTACACCTTC
cdr3_aa: CSASLSPGQGIIGYTF

d_call: .
clone_size: many
v_call: TRBV7-8
cdr3_length: 15
j_call: TRBJ2-5
cdr3_nt: TGTGCCAGCAGCACGCAGGGACCCCCCCAAGAGACCCAGTACTTC
cdr3_aa: CASSTQGPPQETQYF

d_call: .
clone_size: few
v_call: TRBV7-2
cdr3_length: 14
j_call: TRBJ2-5
cdr3_nt: TGTGCCAGCAGCCCATCAGGGTACCAAGAGACCCAGTACTTC
cdr3_aa: CASSPSGYQETQYF

d_call: TRBD2
clone_size: few
v_call: TRBV6-2/TRBV6-3
cdr3_length: 15
j_call: TRBJ2-7
cdr3_nt: TGTGCCAGCAGTTACAGACTAGCGGGGTCCTACGAGCAGTACTTC
cdr3_aa: CASSYRLAGSYEQYF

d_call: TRBD1
clone_size: few
v_call: TRBV10-3
cdr3_length: 15
j_call: TRBJ1-2
cdr3_nt: TGTGCCATAAAAGGGACAGGGGCTGGAGAGTATGGCTACACCTTC
cdr3_aa: CAIKGTGAGEYGYTF

d_call: TRBD2
clone_size: many
v_call: TRBV7-2
cdr3_length: 13
j_call: TRBJ2-1
cdr3_nt: TGTGCCAGCAGCTTTTTCCCTCGGACTAGTTTCTTCTTC
cdr3_aa: CASSFFPRTSFFF

d_call: .
clone_size: many
v_call: TRBV29-1
cdr3_length: 13
j_call: TRBJ1-1
cdr3_nt: TGCAGCGTTGTGGGCCAGTCGGACACTGAAGCTTTCTTT
cdr3_aa: CSVVGQSDTEAFF

d_call: TRBD2
clone_size: many
v_call: TRBV28
cdr3_length: 16
j_call: TRBJ2-1
cdr3_nt: TGTGCCAGCAGCCGACCTCGGGACTACGCTTACAATGAGCAGTTCTTC
cdr3_aa: CASSRPRDYAYNEQFF

d_call: .
clone_size: .
v_call: TRBV7-2
cdr3_length: 15
j_call: TRBJ1-2
cdr3_nt: TGTGCCAGGAGCTCCAGACCGAGAGCTAACTATGGCTACACCTTC
cdr3_aa: CARSSRPRANYGYTF